This T cell receptor beta chain was obtained from a study of T-cell reconstitution after alpha-beta-depleted transplantation in children. Trimming took 5 bases from V and 0 from J, leaving 14 bases between them. CDR3 length: 15 amino acids. Germline CDR1 SGHDN, CDR2 FVKESK. Unique molecular identifiers tagged the TCRbeta library. One entry per CDR3 protein, called by TCRdb with MiXCR from the PCR reads. Of approximately 510,000 distinct CDR3 sequences in the sample, around 16% were seen once. The chain uses TRBV14 and TRBJ2-7, with TRBD2 as a possible D gene (6 bases). Sequences were derived from PBMCs from the stem cell graft donor, sampled from the stem cell graft. The clonotype comes from a human donor who donated a stem cell graft to a child with acute lymphoblastic leukemia. The CDR3 is CASSEKRVSSYEQYF. Here the CDR3 DNA reads TGTGCCAGCAGCGAGAAGCGGGTCAGCTCCTACGAGCAGTACTTC.